Below are 10 T cell receptor beta chains sequenced from a single sample in a study of T-cell reconstitution after alpha-beta-depleted transplantation in children (dated by TCRdb to 2016 to 2017). Receptor libraries were prepared by PCR. Instrument on record: Illumina HiSeq 2500. TCR libraries were prepared with molecular barcoding, using unique molecular identifiers to normalize TCRbeta repertoire quantification. The public reads were run again by TCRdb, first through fastp at Q25 and then through MiXCR, and only productive beta chains were kept. Under each unique CDR3 protein, matching rows form one entry showing the most common genes and DNA. The sample yields more than 450,000 distinct CDR3 sequences; about a sixth were counted once. Together, the top ten hold 3.3% of the sample. This specimen was PBMCs from the stem cell graft donor, taken from the stem cell graft. These receptors all stem from a human donor who donated a stem cell graft to a child with acute lymphoblastic leukemia.

The chain combines TRBV12-3 or TRBV12-4 with TRBJ2-1, with a tentative D call TRBD1 (6 bases). The CDR3 is made up of 14 amino acids. V was cut by 6 bases and J by 8 bases, with 17 bases left in between. The CDR3 region is CASSRRQQGDEQFF. CDR3 sequence (DNA): TGTGCCAGCAGCCGAAGGCAACAGGGCGATGAGCAGTTCTTC.

The chain combines TRBV6-1 with TRBJ2-2; possible D gene TRBD1, 6 bases. This CDR3 region has 13 residues. Germline V gene data show CDR1 as MNHNS and CDR2 as SASEGT. Deletions cut 6 bases from V and 6 bases from J, with 11 bases between. The CDR3 here is CASSRRGSGELFF. In DNA, the CDR3 is TGTGCCAGCAGCCGCAGGGGTTCCGGGGAGCTGTTTTTT.

This chain uses TRBV12-3 or TRBV12-4 with TRBJ2-3; D may be TRBD1 (5 bases). Trimming took 8 bases from V and 1 from J, leaving 16 bases between them. The CDR3 has 15 residues. Here the CDR3 reads CASWLGPVGTDTQYF. Written as DNA, the CDR3 is TGTGCCAGCTGGTTGGGGCCCGTGGGCACAGATACGCAGTATTTT.

This clonotype was seen more than once but under ten times. This sequence joins TRBV3-1 and TRBJ2-7; 7 bases map to TRBD1. CDR3 length: 15 amino acids. The germline V gene has CDR1 LGHDT and CDR2 YNNKEL (reference sequence). Losses at the gene ends were 0 bases for V and 2 bases for J; bases not matched to a gene: 4. Written as DNA, the CDR3 is TGTGCCAGCAGCCAAGAGGGCCAGGGGGCCTACGAGCAGTACTTC. Translating gives CASSQEGQGAYEQYF.

There are a few counts of this clonotype. The rearrangement links TRBV27 to TRBJ2-7, with unresolved D. Germline lookup yields CDR1 MNHEY and CDR2 SMNVEV (reference sequence). The CDR3 has 13 amino acids. With 5 bases removed from V and 2 bases from J, the gap between germline ends came to 10 bases. CDR3: CASSPISPYEQYF. For the CDR3, the DNA is TGTGCCAGCAGTCCTATAAGCCCCTACGAGCAGTACTTC.

CDR3 sequence reads: CASSPQGRVNSPLHF. CDR3 bases: TGTGCCAGCAGTCCCCAGGGACGGGTGAATTCACCCCTCCACTTT. The chain is built from TRBV12-3 or TRBV12-4 and TRBJ1-6; TRBD1 might be the D (5 bases). V lost 5 bases to trimming and J lost 7 bases, with 15 bases between them. The CDR3 covers 15 residues.

This clonotype appeared a few times. V gene TRBV4-1 combines with J gene TRBJ2-7; 8 bases are shared with TRBD1. After removal of 3 bases from V and 7 bases from J, the junction contained 14 bases not matched to a gene. Looked up from germline, CDR1 is MGHRA and CDR2 is YSYEKL. CDR3 length equals 16 residues. The CDR3 sequence: CASSHHEAGTGFEQYF. The CDR3, as DNA: TGCGCCAGCAGCCACCACGAAGCCGGGACAGGATTTGAGCAGTACTTC.

CDR3 protein: CSARVAPSGSYNEQFF. For the CDR3, the DNA is TGCAGTGCTAGAGTAGCCCCTAGCGGGAGCTACAATGAGCAGTTCTTC. The chain uses TRBV20-1 and TRBJ2-1; 10 bases are shared with TRBD2. J lost 3 bases, V lost 1 base, and 6 bases had no gene match. CDR3 length: 16 residues. Germline values: CDR1 DFQATT, CDR2 SNEGSKA (reference sequence).

The chain uses TRBV27 and TRBJ2-1, with 10 bases aligning to TRBD2. Germline CDR1 MNHEY, CDR2 SMNVEV (reference sequence). J lost 3 bases, V lost 4 bases, and 6 bases had no gene match. The CDR3 contains 16 residues. This CDR3 is CASSSLAGGVYNEQFF. The DNA of the CDR3 is TGTGCCAGCAGTTCCTTAGCGGGGGGAGTCTACAATGAGCAGTTCTTC.

This clonotype was detected only a few times. V is TRBV20-1 and J is TRBJ2-1; D gene uncertain. The CDR3 loop spans 14 amino acids. From germline, CDR1 is DFQATT and CDR2 SNEGSKA (reference sequence). V lost 6 bases and J 5 bases, leaving 17 bases between the germline ends. The CDR3 spells CSASRYNKDNEQFF. In DNA, the CDR3 is TGCAGTGCGTCCCGATATAACAAGGACAATGAGCAGTTCTTC.